This TCR beta chain was identified in a study of blood T cell repertoires in COVID-19. The wider study: Samples taken during acute and convalescent COVID-19 were collected in the United States, Italy and Spain. T cells, B-cell-depleted T cells, or PBMCs supplied cDNA or gDNA.

As originally analysed: From reference gene primer amplification, estimates of nucleated cell counts were derived. Sequenced by immunoSEQ multiplex PCR; TCRdb stores in-frame clones only, minus some. V and J calls plus clone size are reproduced from that table; the DNA served to infer D and trimming. Of about 320,000 clones listed, 70% to 90% were seen once; the top ten hold roughly 7.8%. There are a few counts of this clone. Germline V gives CDR1 LNHDA, CDR2 SQIVND (reference sequence). Deletions cut 10 bases from V and 0 bases from J, with 13 bases between. The CDR3 length is 14 residues. Sequences were obtained from peripheral blood. The sequence came from a human donor in a cohort sampled during active COVID-19. The V and J genes are TRBV19 and TRBJ1-3, with unresolved D. CDR3 sequence (DNA): TGTGCCACCTCTCAGCCAGGCTCTGGAAACACCATATATTTT. It yields the protein CATSQPGSGNTIYF. The full variable domain, completed using reference TRBV19 and TRBJ1-3, is DGGITQSPKYLFRKEGQNVTLSCEQNLNHDAMYWYRQDPGQGLRLIYYSQIVNDFQKGDIAEGYSVSREKKESFPLTVTSAQKNPTAFYLCATSQPGSGNTIYFGEGSWLTVV.